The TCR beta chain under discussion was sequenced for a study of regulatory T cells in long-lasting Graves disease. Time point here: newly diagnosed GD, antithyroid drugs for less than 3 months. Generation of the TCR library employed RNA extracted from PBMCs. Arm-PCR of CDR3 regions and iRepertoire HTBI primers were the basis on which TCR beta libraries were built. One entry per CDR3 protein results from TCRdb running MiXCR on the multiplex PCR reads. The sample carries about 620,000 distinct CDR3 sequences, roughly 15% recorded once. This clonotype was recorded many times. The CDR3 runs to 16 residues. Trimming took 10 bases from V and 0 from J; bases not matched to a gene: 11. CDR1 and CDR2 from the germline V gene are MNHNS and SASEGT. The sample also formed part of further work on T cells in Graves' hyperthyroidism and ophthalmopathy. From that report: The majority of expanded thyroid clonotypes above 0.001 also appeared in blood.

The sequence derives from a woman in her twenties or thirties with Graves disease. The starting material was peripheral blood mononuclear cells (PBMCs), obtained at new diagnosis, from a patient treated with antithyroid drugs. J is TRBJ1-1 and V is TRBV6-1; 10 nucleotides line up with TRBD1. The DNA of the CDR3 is TGTGCCACCCCTCCGGGACAGGGGAGGATGAACACTGAAGCTTTCTTT. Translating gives CATPPGQGRMNTEAFF.